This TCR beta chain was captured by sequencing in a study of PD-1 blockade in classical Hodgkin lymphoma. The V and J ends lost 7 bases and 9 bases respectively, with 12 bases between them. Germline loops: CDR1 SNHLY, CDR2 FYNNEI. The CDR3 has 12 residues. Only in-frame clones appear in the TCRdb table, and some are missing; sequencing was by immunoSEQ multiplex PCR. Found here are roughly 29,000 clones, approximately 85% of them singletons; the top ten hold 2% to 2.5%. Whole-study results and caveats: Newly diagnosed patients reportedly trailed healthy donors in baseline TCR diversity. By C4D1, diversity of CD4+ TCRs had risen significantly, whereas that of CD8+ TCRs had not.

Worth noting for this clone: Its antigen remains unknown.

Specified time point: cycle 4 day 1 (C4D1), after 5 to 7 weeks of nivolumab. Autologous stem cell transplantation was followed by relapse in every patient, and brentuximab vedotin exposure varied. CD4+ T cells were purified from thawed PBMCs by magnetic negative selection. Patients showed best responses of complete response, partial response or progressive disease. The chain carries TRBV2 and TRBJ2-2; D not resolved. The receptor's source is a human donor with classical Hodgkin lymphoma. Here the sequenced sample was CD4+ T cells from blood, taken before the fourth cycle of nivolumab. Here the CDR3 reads CASNPPGRELFF. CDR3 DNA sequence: TGTGCCAGCAACCCCCCTGGCCGGGAGCTGTTTTTT.